This T cell receptor (beta chain) was sequenced for a study of tumor-infiltrating lymphocytes in primary liver carcinoma. The study, taken as a whole, reports: Among the pair types, tumor region pairs showed more overlap than tumor-adjacent and tumor-blood pairs. Since sampling was bulk and unsorted, CD4+ and CD8+ repertoires were not compared.

Germline V gives CDR1 SGHVS, CDR2 FQNEAQ. The CDR3 extends over 16 amino acids. The source of the blood RNA was unsorted whole blood, and germline DNA was extracted as well. Concerning this clonotype: Its antigen is not known. Given a much more abundant clone one base away, this may be a read error.

A primer matching the constant region was used to make TCR beta cDNA from approximately 0.45 ug of total RNA. Three rounds of nested multiplex PCR with slightly modified ARM-PCR produced TCR beta libraries. Amplification in the first two PCR rounds was performed using TRBV1-TRBV30 forward primers and a C-beta reverse primer for around 9 cycles each. In TCRdb, the multiplex PCR reads were re-called with MiXCR into one record per CDR3 protein. Among fewer than 350,000 distinct CDR3 sequences listed, less than 75% were seen once. This sequence was found in a man aged 40-50 years with primary liver carcinoma and hepatitis B virus infection. The sequenced sample consisted of peripheral blood. The genes are TRBV7-8 and TRBJ1-5, with D hard to call. For the CDR3, the DNA is TGTGCCGGCAGCTTAAGTACAGAGCTTTCGTGGCAGCCCCAGCATTTT. Translating it yields CAGSLSTELSWQPQHF.